These T cell receptor beta chains were read from a single sample in a study of response to subunit inactivated influenza vaccine. Via MiXCR, TCRdb re-called the RT-PCR reads, giving one row per CDR3 protein. Of about 700,000 distinct CDR3 sequences listed, 15% to 17% were seen once; the top ten hold around a tenth. The specimen comprised PBMCs from blood, sampled about 11 days after vaccination. The receptor source for this set is a man aged 50-59 years who received an inactivated influenza vaccine. Each CDR3 is given with its conserved first and last residue. Fields, in order: J gene, D gene, V gene, CDR3 protein. The D gene is left open where the match is weak.

J gene: TRBJ2-5
D gene: .
V gene: TRBV18
CDR3 protein: CASSPPNQETQYF

J gene: TRBJ2-7
D gene: .
V gene: TRBV6-1
CDR3 protein: CASSPGLDYEQYF

J gene: TRBJ1-1
D gene: .
V gene: TRBV2
CDR3 protein: CASSDRVDTEAFF

J gene: TRBJ1-6
D gene: .
V gene: TRBV20-1
CDR3 protein: CSAREKSSFGSPLHF

J gene: TRBJ2-1
D gene: .
V gene: TRBV28
CDR3 protein: CASHGVNRFVGEQFF

J gene: TRBJ2-1
D gene: .
V gene: TRBV13
CDR3 protein: CASSQLGGNRIHEQFF

J gene: TRBJ1-2
D gene: TRBD1
V gene: TRBV4-2
CDR3 protein: CATQGDREYGYTF

J gene: TRBJ2-7
D gene: TRBD1
V gene: TRBV20-1
CDR3 protein: CSARRTGMSSYEQYF

J gene: TRBJ2-1
D gene: TRBD2
V gene: TRBV19
CDR3 protein: CASNMGLAGGRNEQFF

J gene: TRBJ1-2
D gene: .
V gene: TRBV7-9
CDR3 protein: CASSPQGGGYTF

J gene: TRBJ2-1
D gene: TRBD2
V gene: TRBV11-2
CDR3 protein: CASSRSGRAWDEQFF

J gene: TRBJ1-1
D gene: TRBD1
V gene: TRBV6-1
CDR3 protein: CASSTTGGTNTEAFF

J gene: TRBJ2-7
D gene: TRBD2
V gene: TRBV5-1
CDR3 protein: CASSLVGGAQYEQYF

J gene: TRBJ2-1
D gene: .
V gene: TRBV12-3/TRBV12-4
CDR3 protein: CASSLALGQGAGGEQFF

J gene: TRBJ2-1
D gene: .
V gene: TRBV7-9
CDR3 protein: CASSFTREQFF

J gene: TRBJ2-3
D gene: .
V gene: TRBV5-4
CDR3 protein: CASSLAYTDTQYF

J gene: TRBJ2-5
D gene: TRBD2
V gene: TRBV29-1
CDR3 protein: CSVLAGWFKQTQYF

J gene: TRBJ2-3
D gene: .
V gene: TRBV7-9
CDR3 protein: CASSRGWREKRTDTQYF

J gene: TRBJ2-1
D gene: TRBD2
V gene: TRBV18
CDR3 protein: CASSPSSGDYNEQFF

J gene: TRBJ2-5
D gene: TRBD2
V gene: TRBV9
CDR3 protein: CASSVDMGAGQETQYF

J gene: TRBJ2-7
D gene: .
V gene: TRBV20-1
CDR3 protein: CSAPPGTGVGEQYF

J gene: TRBJ2-5
D gene: .
V gene: TRBV6-1
CDR3 protein: CASSTPPRGQEKETQYF